The rows below give T cell receptor beta chains drawn from one sample of a study of shared clonotypes between healthy human individuals. Measured with immunoSEQ multiplex PCR; TCRdb has only the in-frame clones, and not every one. The sample lists around 2,000,000 clones; around 93% were seen once. Sequenced material: naive CD8+ T cells from PBMCs. The origin of the receptors is a man aged 18 to 29 in good health. Some clones in this sample may be carry-over from other donors' samples. The conserved cysteine and the conserved F or W are not part of the CDR3 here.

cdr3_aa: ASSLTGGSVADTQY
cdr3_length: 14
v_call: TRBV9
j_call: TRBJ2-3

cdr3_aa: ASSLEASLRLSNIQY
cdr3_length: 15
v_call: TRBV13
j_call: TRBJ2-4

cdr3_aa: ASSAGDTGELF
cdr3_length: 11
v_call: TRBV9
j_call: TRBJ2-2

cdr3_aa: ASSERGRDRPNYGYT
cdr3_length: 15
v_call: TRBV2
j_call: TRBJ1-2

cdr3_aa: ASKGQGYTYEQY
cdr3_length: 12
v_call: TRBV27
j_call: TRBJ2-7

cdr3_aa: ASSSGRALEQY
cdr3_length: 11
v_call: TRBV5-1
j_call: TRBJ2-7

cdr3_aa: ASSFDSPNTEAF
cdr3_length: 12
v_call: TRBV19
j_call: TRBJ1-1

cdr3_aa: ASSLLRGQYNEQF
cdr3_length: 13
v_call: TRBV7-8
j_call: TRBJ2-1

cdr3_aa: ATRDRDWGTDTQY
cdr3_length: 13
v_call: TRBV7-9
j_call: TRBJ2-3

cdr3_aa: ASSLYPRQGNYGYT
cdr3_length: 14
v_call: TRBV27
j_call: TRBJ1-2

cdr3_aa: ASSLGPGQGNEQY
cdr3_length: 13
v_call: TRBV7-6
j_call: TRBJ2-7

cdr3_aa: ASSLGRETQY
cdr3_length: 10
v_call: TRBV13
j_call: TRBJ2-5

cdr3_aa: ASSPGTSGRSSSYNEQF
cdr3_length: 17
v_call: TRBV18
j_call: TRBJ2-1

cdr3_aa: ASSFTGQGAYEQY
cdr3_length: 13
v_call: TRBV7-2
j_call: TRBJ2-7

cdr3_aa: ASSPEQGVPYEQY
cdr3_length: 13
v_call: TRBV9
j_call: TRBJ2-7

cdr3_aa: ASSQDEAGAWEQY
cdr3_length: 13
v_call: TRBV4-3
j_call: TRBJ2-7

cdr3_aa: ASSHGAWNEQY
cdr3_length: 11
v_call: TRBV14
j_call: TRBJ2-7

cdr3_aa: ASSNTPTEAF
cdr3_length: 10
v_call: TRBV7-8
j_call: TRBJ1-1

cdr3_aa: ASSEKPGTAYNSPLH
cdr3_length: 15
v_call: TRBV4-2
j_call: TRBJ1-6

cdr3_aa: ASTLGGSNQPQH
cdr3_length: 12
v_call: TRBV28
j_call: TRBJ1-5

cdr3_aa: ASSGTSLDIQY
cdr3_length: 11
v_call: TRBV6-1
j_call: TRBJ2-4

cdr3_aa: ASSSRYGTPPD
cdr3_length: 11
v_call: TRBV28
j_call: TRBJ2-7

cdr3_aa: ASSIGSLTGPNYNEQF
cdr3_length: 16
v_call: TRBV19
j_call: TRBJ2-1

cdr3_aa: ASSIGVRGTQRF
cdr3_length: 12
v_call: TRBV19
j_call: TRBJ1-2

cdr3_aa: ASSFISGDNEQF
cdr3_length: 12
v_call: TRBV27
j_call: TRBJ2-1

cdr3_aa: ASSQDLREYNEQF
cdr3_length: 13
v_call: TRBV4-2
j_call: TRBJ2-1

cdr3_aa: ASSYGAGGANVLT
cdr3_length: 13
v_call: TRBV6-5
j_call: TRBJ2-6

cdr3_aa: ASSKGEGGSLNEQY
cdr3_length: 14
v_call: TRBV9
j_call: TRBJ2-7

cdr3_aa: ASSQTSGRETQY
cdr3_length: 12
v_call: TRBV6-1
j_call: TRBJ2-5

cdr3_aa: ASSSGLARIQY
cdr3_length: 11
v_call: TRBV7-2
j_call: TRBJ2-4

cdr3_aa: ASSWGTGELF
cdr3_length: 10
v_call: TRBV5-4
j_call: TRBJ2-2

cdr3_aa: ASSLFQYSNQPQH
cdr3_length: 13
v_call: TRBV28
j_call: TRBJ1-5

cdr3_aa: ASSQDRGGYQPQH
cdr3_length: 13
v_call: TRBV4-2
j_call: TRBJ1-5

cdr3_aa: SSTVSSSYNEQF
cdr3_length: 12
v_call: TRBV4-1
j_call: TRBJ2-1

cdr3_aa: ASSSRTSGSHEQF
cdr3_length: 13
v_call: TRBV7-9
j_call: TRBJ2-1

cdr3_aa: ASSLTGTDYGYT
cdr3_length: 12
v_call: TRBV6-5
j_call: TRBJ1-2

cdr3_aa: SVEDLQSGVSGYT
cdr3_length: 13
v_call: TRBV29-1
j_call: TRBJ1-2